These 25 T cell receptor beta chains came from one sample sequenced in a study of STAT5B mutations in CD4+ large granular lymphocyte leukemia. Sequenced by immunoSEQ multiplex PCR; TCRdb stores in-frame clones only, minus some. The repertoire holds 30,000 to 40,000 clones, with about 90% as singletons. The sample consisted of CD4+ T cells from blood buffy coats. The source is a human donor in good health.

The chain employs TRBV6-1 and TRBJ1-3, with 7 bases that match TRBD1. Per the germline V gene, CDR1 is MNHNS and CDR2 is SASEGT. The CDR3 has 15 amino acids. V shed 1 base and J 6 bases; nucleotides not matched to a gene: 6. The CDR3 sequence: CASSEEGRGENTIYF. In DNA, the CDR3 is TGTGCCAGCAGTGAAGAGGGCAGGGGGGAAAACACCATATATTTT.

The chain has TRBV6-5 and TRBJ2-5; weak D call: TRBD2 (5 bases). The DNA end lines up better with TRBJ2-7; the J call may be wrong. Germline V gene sequence: CDR1 MNHEY, CDR2 SVGAGI. The CDR3 consists of 13 residues. The CDR3 DNA follows: TGTGCCAGCAGTTCTGGAAGAGGGAACGAGCAGTACTTC. The encoded protein is CASSSGRGNEQYF.

The table lists this clone with a count of one. For the CDR3, the DNA is TGCGCCAGCAGCCAGTCGGGACAACCCTACGAGCAGTACTTC. It is translated as CASSQSGQPYEQYF. The chain recombines TRBV4-1 with TRBJ2-7, with D maybe TRBD1 (6 bases). Trimming left V 3 bases short and J 2 bases short, with 11 bases between. Per the germline V gene, CDR1 is MGHRA and CDR2 is YSYEKL. The CDR3 is made up of 14 amino acids.

This chain joins TRBV7-2 and TRBJ2-1, with D unresolved. V dropped 1 base and J dropped 4 bases, with 11 bases sitting between them. The germline CDR1 and CDR2 sequences are SGHTA and FQGNSA. This CDR3 contains 15 residues. The CDR3 sequence is CASSLGPTDYNEQFF. The CDR3 DNA follows: TGTGCCAGCAGCTTAGGGCCCACAGATTACAATGAGCAGTTCTTC. Drawing the rest from reference TRBV7-2 and TRBJ2-1, the complete variable domain is GAGVSQSPSNKVTEKGKDVELRCDPISGHTALYWYRQSLGQGLEFLIYFQGNSAPDKSGLPSDRFSAERTGGSVSTLTIQRTQQEDSAVYLCASSLGPTDYNEQFFGPGTRLTVL.

This clone was found a few times. This chain uses TRBV18 with TRBJ2-7; unclear D gene. The CDR3 is 15 amino acids. V was trimmed by 0 bases and J by 2 bases, leaving 11 bases between them. Germline lookup yields CDR1 KGHSH and CDR2 LQKENI. CDR3 sequence (DNA): TGTGCCAGCTCACCACCGGGGAATCGGGCCTACGAGCAGTACTTC. Residues: CASSPPGNRAYEQYF.

The chain recombines TRBV10-3 with TRBJ2-3; 13 bases fit TRBD2. Germline V gives CDR1 ENHRY, CDR2 SYGVKD. The CDR3 extends over 15 amino acids. J lost 3 bases, V lost 6 bases, and 3 bases had no gene match. The CDR3 DNA is TGTGCCATCAGGGGGACTAGCGGGAAGACAGATACGCAGTATTTT. Protein sequence: CAIRGTSGKTDTQYF.

V is TRBV27 and J is TRBJ2-3; the D is unclear. The germline V gene has CDR1 MNHEY and CDR2 SMNVEV (reference sequence). Trimming removed 5 bases at V and 2 bases at J, with 14 bases between. CDR3 length: 15 residues. CDR3 region: CASSKALTHTDTQYF. CDR3 in DNA: TGTGCCAGCAGTAAAGCATTGACCCACACAGATACGCAGTATTTT.

The J gene is TRBJ1-5, the V gene TRBV19; weak D call: TRBD1 (5 bases). With 5 bases removed from V and 2 bases from J, the gap between germline ends came to 7 bases. The CDR3 sequence is 13 residues long. Germline CDR1 and CDR2: LNHDA and SQIVND (reference sequence). The CDR3 loop is CASSQGRNQPQHF. As DNA, the CDR3 is TGTGCCAGTAGTCAGGGACGCAATCAGCCCCAGCATTTT.

The V gene is TRBV7-6, the J gene TRBJ1-1; tentative D call: TRBD1 (5 bases). Trimming removed 5 bases from V and 5 bases from J, with 9 bases in between. This CDR3 has 12 amino acids. CDR1 and CDR2 from the germline V gene are SGHVS and FNYEAQ. The CDR3 DNA sequence: TGTGCCAGCAGCGCCCAGGGAACTGAAGCTTTCTTT. Translated, it gives CASSAQGTEAFF.

About this clone: The junction departs from the called germline gene at one end, perhaps through a read error. Additional DNA sequences in this sample encode the identical CDR3. DNA for the CDR3: TGTGCCAGACAGACAGATAGCACGGATACGCAGTATTTT. Encoded protein: CARQTDSTDTQYF. This chain links TRBV6-6 with TRBJ2-3; maybe TRBD1 (5 bases). In germline, CDR1 is MNHNY, CDR2 SVGAGI (reference sequence). The CDR3 has 13 residues.

This clone was seen once. V usage is TRBV29-1 and J usage is TRBJ1-5; perhaps TRBD1 as D (5 bases). The CDR3 covers 13 residues. Germline V lookup: CDR1 SQVTM, CDR2 ANQGSEA. The ends were cut back, 6 bases at V and 4 bases at J, with 13 bases in the middle. The CDR3 coding sequence is TGCAGCGTAACCCTCGGGGCTAATCAGCCCCAGCATTTT. This encodes CSVTLGANQPQHF.

The rearrangement links TRBV5-6 to TRBJ1-4, with D uncertain. CDR3 length equals 15 residues. Deletions cut 0 bases from V and 8 bases from J, with 14 bases between. Germline V gene lookup returns CDR1 SGHDT and CDR2 YYEEEE. The chain's CDR3 is CASSLAAAGGEKLFF. Here the CDR3 DNA reads TGTGCCAGCAGCTTGGCCGCGGCAGGCGGGGAAAAACTGTTTTTT.

This chain links TRBV5-1 with TRBJ1-3; no reliable D call. Looked up from germline, CDR1 is SGHRS and CDR2 is YFSETQ. The CDR3 spans 14 residues. With 0 bases removed from V and 3 bases from J, the gap between germline ends came to 7 bases. In DNA, the CDR3 is TGCGCCAGCAGCTTGGCTGGACTTGGAAACACCATATATTTT. This gives the protein CASSLAGLGNTIYF.

The chain recombines TRBV6-1 with TRBJ2-5, with 7 bases aligning to TRBD1. The germline V gene has CDR1 MNHNS and CDR2 SASEGT. This CDR3 has 15 residues. The ends lost 5 bases at V and 0 bases at J; junction bases unmatched: 6. CDR3 sequence (DNA): TGTGCCAGCAGTTCTCCCGGGACAGACCAAGAGACCCAGTACTTC. It codes for CASSSPGTDQETQYF.

This clone was detected only a few times. The rearrangement joins TRBV7-9 to TRBJ2-7; TRBD1 agrees at 8 bases. CDR1 is SEHNR and CDR2 is FQNEAQ in the germline V gene (reference sequence). The junction had 13 bases not matched to a gene; V was cut back by 6 bases and J by 0 bases. The CDR3 has 17 residues. The CDR3 spells CASRAPPGGPSSYEQYF. Written as DNA, the CDR3 is TGTGCCAGCAGAGCCCCCCCAGGGGGCCCTAGCTCCTACGAGCAGTACTTC.

The CDR3 protein is CASSFTGTGGSEQFF. CDR3 coding DNA: TGTGCCAGCAGCTTCACCGGGACAGGGGGCAGCGAGCAGTTCTTC. This chain uses TRBV7-2 with TRBJ2-1; 12 bases line up with TRBD1. This CDR3 spans 15 amino acids. The V and J ends lost 3 bases and 10 bases, in that order; junction bases with no gene match: 7. The germline gives CDR1 SGHTA, CDR2 FQGNSA.

The genes are TRBV9 and TRBJ1-4; maybe TRBD1 (6 bases). The CDR3 consists of 17 residues. The V gene's germline CDR1 is SGDLS and CDR2 YYNGEE. Trimming took 4 bases from V and 5 from J, leaving 21 bases between them. The CDR3 nucleotides read TGTGCCAGCAGCCCCGAACAGGGTAGGGCCCAAAATGAAAAACTGTTTTTT. Translating it yields CASSPEQGRAQNEKLFF.

The chain links TRBV5-4 to TRBJ2-3; perhaps TRBD1 as D (6 bases). V lost 3 bases and J lost 3, with 11 bases in between. CDR3 size: 14 residues. CDR1 is SGHNT and CDR2 is YYREEE in the germline V gene (reference sequence). The CDR3 sequence: CASSSETGTDTQYF. The CDR3 DNA is TGTGCCAGCAGCTCCGAGACAGGTACAGATACGCAGTATTTT.

The chain has TRBV18 and TRBJ2-3; 7 bases agree with TRBD2. The junction had 6 bases not matched to a gene; V was cut back by 3 bases and J by 6 bases. Germline V gene lookup returns CDR1 KGHSH and CDR2 LQKENI. The CDR3 loop spans 14 amino acids. The CDR3 reads CASSPSTSADTQYF. The CDR3 nucleotides read TGTGCCAGCTCACCGTCTACTAGCGCGGATACGCAGTATTTT.

This chain links TRBV6-5 with TRBJ1-5; D perhaps matches TRBD1 (6 bases). Germline CDR1 and CDR2: MNHEY and SVGAGI. The V gene lost 6 bases and the J gene lost 0 bases, with 9 bases spanning the gap. This CDR3 has 14 residues. As DNA, the CDR3 is TGTGCCAGCAGCAACAGGGATAGCAATCAGCCCCAGCATTTT. This encodes CASSNRDSNQPQHF.

This clone was counted only a few times. The gene calls are TRBV29-1 and TRBJ2-1; TRBD2 matches at 7 bases. CDR3 length: 13 amino acids. V lost 4 bases, J lost 7 bases, and 7 bases stayed unmatched. The germline V gene encodes CDR1 SQVTM and CDR2 ANQGSEA. Here the CDR3 reads CSVANFGGNEQFF. The CDR3 DNA is TGCAGCGTTGCAAACTTCGGGGGGAATGAGCAGTTCTTC.

As regards this clone: An end of the junction does not agree with germline; a read error may underlie this. The chain recombines TRBV4-1 with TRBJ1-5; D may be TRBD1 (5 bases). The CDR3 has 14 amino acids. The germline V gene encodes CDR1 MGHRA and CDR2 YSYEKL. DNA for the CDR3: TGCGCCAGCAGCCAAGGTTTGAGGGACGAGCCCCCGCATTTT. It is translated as CASSQGLRDEPPHF.

This rearrangement joins TRBV6-1 to TRBJ1-4; 7 bases align to TRBD1. V shed 8 bases and J 0 bases; nucleotides not matched to a gene: 3. CDR1 and CDR2 (germline): MNHNS, SASEGT. The CDR3 length is 14 residues. The CDR3 protein is CASGTGATNEKLFF. The DNA of the CDR3 is TGTGCCAGCGGAACAGGGGCAACTAATGAAAAACTGTTTTTT.

V and J are TRBV6-4 and TRBJ1-3, with D possibly being TRBD1 (6 bases). The CDR3 runs to 15 residues. V lost 3 bases to trimming and J lost 6 bases, with 15 bases between them. Germline CDR1 and CDR2: MRHNA and SNTAGT. The DNA for the CDR3 is TGTGCCAGCAGTGAGTTAGGGGGGCTGTTAAACACCATATATTTT. Its protein is CASSELGGLLNTIYF.

This chain joins TRBV27 and TRBJ2-3; D is uncertain. The CDR3 loop spans 15 amino acids. V dropped 8 bases and J dropped 2 bases, with 17 bases sitting between them. Germline V gives CDR1 MNHEY, CDR2 SMNVEV (reference sequence). The CDR3 loop reads CASGVGTPATDTQYF. The CDR3 bases are TGTGCCAGCGGGGTAGGAACGCCCGCCACAGATACGCAGTATTTT.